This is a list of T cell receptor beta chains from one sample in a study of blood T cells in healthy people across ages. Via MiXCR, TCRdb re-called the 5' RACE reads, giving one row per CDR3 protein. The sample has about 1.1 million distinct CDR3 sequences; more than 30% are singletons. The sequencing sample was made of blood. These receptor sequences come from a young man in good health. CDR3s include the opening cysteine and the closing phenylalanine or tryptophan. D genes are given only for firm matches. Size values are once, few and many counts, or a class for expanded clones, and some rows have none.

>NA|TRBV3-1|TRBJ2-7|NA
CASSEGTASPYEQYF
TGTGCCAGCAGCGAGGGGACCGCCAGCCCCTACGAGCAGTACTTC
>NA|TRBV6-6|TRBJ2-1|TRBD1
CASSYRGQYNEQFF
TGTGCCAGCAGTTACAGGGGACAGTACAATGAGCAGTTCTTC
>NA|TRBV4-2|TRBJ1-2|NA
CASSQETEWREGSYGYTF
TGTGCCAGCAGCCAAGAAACCGAATGGAGGGAGGGATCCTATGGCTACACCTTC
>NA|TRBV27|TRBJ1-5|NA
CASSPPGWVNQPQHF
TGTGCCAGCAGTCCCCCGGGGTGGGTAAATCAGCCCCAGCATTTT
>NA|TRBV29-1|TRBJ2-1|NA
CSVVGRTYNEQFF
TGCAGCGTGGTGGGACGGACTTACAATGAGCAGTTCTTC
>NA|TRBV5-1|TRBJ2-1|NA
CASSLVGTGSGNEQFF
TGCGCCAGCAGCTTGGTTGGGACGGGATCAGGGAATGAGCAGTTCTTC
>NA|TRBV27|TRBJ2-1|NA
CASSLSWAPDIYNEQFF
TGTGCCAGCAGTTTATCGTGGGCACCCGATATCTACAATGAGCAGTTCTTC
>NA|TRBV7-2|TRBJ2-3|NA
CASSLDIGSTDTQYF
TGTGCCAGCAGCTTAGATATTGGTAGCACAGATACGCAGTATTTT
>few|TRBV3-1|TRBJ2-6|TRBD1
CASSQVRQGVLTF
TGTGCCAGCAGCCAAGTGAGACAGGGGGTCCTGACTTTC
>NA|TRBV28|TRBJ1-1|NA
CASSLQKRGSYTEAFF
TGTGCCAGCAGTTTACAGAAAAGGGGTAGTTACACTGAAGCTTTCTTT
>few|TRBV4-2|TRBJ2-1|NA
CASSPQGRGNNEQFF
TGTGCCAGCAGCCCCCAGGGTAGGGGCAACAATGAGCAGTTCTTC
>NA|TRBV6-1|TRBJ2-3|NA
CASSEEVGRTDTQYF
TGTGCCAGCAGTGAAGAAGTCGGCAGGACAGATACGCAGTATTTT
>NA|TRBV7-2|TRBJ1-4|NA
CASSSLLGAPTNEKLFF
TGTGCCAGCAGCTCCCTTCTGGGGGCTCCCACTAATGAAAAACTGTTTTTT
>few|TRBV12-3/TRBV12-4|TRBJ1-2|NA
CASSLALRQVYYGYTF
TGTGCCAGCAGTTTAGCGTTGAGACAGGTATACTATGGCTACACCTTC
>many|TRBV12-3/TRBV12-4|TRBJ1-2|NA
CASSSGSIIGHYGYTF
TGTGCCAGCAGCTCGGGATCCATTATTGGGCACTATGGCTACACCTTC
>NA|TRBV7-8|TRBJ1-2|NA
CASSLEGRSRGGYTF
TGTGCCAGCAGCTTAGAGGGGAGATCCCGAGGGGGCTACACCTTC
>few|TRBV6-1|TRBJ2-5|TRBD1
CASSDLMYRGQGETQYF
TGTGCCAGCAGTGACCTAATGTACAGGGGGCAAGGGGAGACCCAGTACTTC
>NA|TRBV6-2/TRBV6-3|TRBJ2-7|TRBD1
CASRPDRELYEQYF
TGTGCCAGCAGGCCGGACAGGGAATTATACGAGCAGTACTTC
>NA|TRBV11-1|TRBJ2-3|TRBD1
CASSPTIYGQGPNRGGTDTQYF
TGTGCCAGCAGCCCCACAATTTACGGACAGGGGCCGAACCGAGGTGGCACAGATACGCAGTATTTT
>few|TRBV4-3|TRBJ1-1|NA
CASSQEAGVNTEAFF
TGCGCCAGCAGCCAAGAGGCAGGGGTGAACACTGAAGCTTTCTTT
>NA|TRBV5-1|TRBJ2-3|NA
CASKPSRSGVGTDTQYF
TGCGCCAGCAAGCCCTCCCGATCAGGGGTGGGCACAGATACGCAGTATTTT
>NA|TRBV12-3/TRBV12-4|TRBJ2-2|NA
CASSPASPTGELFF
TGTGCCAGCAGTCCCGCGTCCCCCACCGGGGAGCTGTTTTTT
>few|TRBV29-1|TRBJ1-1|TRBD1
CSVGTGGHTEAFF
TGCAGCGTTGGAACAGGGGGCCACACTGAAGCTTTCTTT
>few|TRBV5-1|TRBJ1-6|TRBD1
CASSLLLPDRLSVGDSPLHF
TGCGCCAGCAGCTTACTCTTACCGGACAGGTTATCCGTCGGTGATTCACCCCTCCACTTT
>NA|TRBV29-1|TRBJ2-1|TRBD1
CSASGQGYNEQFF
TGCAGCGCCTCGGGACAGGGGTACAATGAGCAGTTCTTC
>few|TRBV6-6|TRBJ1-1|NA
CASSYPPTGELTEAFF
TGTGCCAGCAGCTACCCCCCGACCGGGGAGCTCACTGAAGCTTTCTTT
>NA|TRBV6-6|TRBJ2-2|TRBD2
CASSNPGLAPGELFF
TGTGCCAGCAGTAACCCGGGACTAGCGCCCGGGGAGCTGTTTTTT